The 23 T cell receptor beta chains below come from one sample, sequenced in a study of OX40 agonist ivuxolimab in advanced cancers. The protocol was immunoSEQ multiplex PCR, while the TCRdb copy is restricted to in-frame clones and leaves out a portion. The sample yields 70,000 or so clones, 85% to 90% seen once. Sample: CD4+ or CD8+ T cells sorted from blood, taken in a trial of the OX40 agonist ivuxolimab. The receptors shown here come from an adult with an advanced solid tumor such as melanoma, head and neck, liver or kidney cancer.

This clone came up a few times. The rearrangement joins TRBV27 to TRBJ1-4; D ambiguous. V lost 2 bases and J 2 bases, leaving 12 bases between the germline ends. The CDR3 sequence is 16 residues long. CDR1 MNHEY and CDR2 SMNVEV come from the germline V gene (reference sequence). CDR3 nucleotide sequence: TGTGCCAGCAGTTTAGGGCCAGCCTTTACTAATGAAAAACTGTTTTTT. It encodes CASSLGPAFTNEKLFF.

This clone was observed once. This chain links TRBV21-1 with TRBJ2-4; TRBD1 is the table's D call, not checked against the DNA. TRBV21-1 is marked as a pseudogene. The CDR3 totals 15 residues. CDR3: CASSTDRDPKNIQYF. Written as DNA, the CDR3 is TGTGCCAGCAGCACTGACAGGGACCCCAAAAACATTCAGTACTTC.

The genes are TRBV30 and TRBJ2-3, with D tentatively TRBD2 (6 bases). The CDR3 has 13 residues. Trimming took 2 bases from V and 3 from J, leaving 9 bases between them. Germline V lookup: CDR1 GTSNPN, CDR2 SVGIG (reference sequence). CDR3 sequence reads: CAWSPGTTDTQYF. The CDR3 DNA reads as TGTGCCTGGAGTCCCGGGACTACAGATACGCAGTATTTT.

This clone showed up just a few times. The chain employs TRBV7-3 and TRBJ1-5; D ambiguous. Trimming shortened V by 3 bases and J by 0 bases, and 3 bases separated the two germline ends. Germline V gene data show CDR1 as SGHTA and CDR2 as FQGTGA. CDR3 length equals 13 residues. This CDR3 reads CASSLNSNQPQHF. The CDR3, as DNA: TGTGCCAGCAGCTTGAATAGCAATCAGCCCCAGCATTTT.

The CDR3 DNA reads as TGTGCCAGCAGCTTCTCGTCGACAGGGATCGGCACAGATACGCAGTATTTT. As protein: CASSFSSTGIGTDTQYF. The chain joins TRBV11-2 to TRBJ2-3, with 7 bases aligning to TRBD1. The length of the CDR3 is 17 residues. Germline V gene sequence: CDR1 SGHAT, CDR2 FQNNGV. The J segment lost 1 base and the V segment lost 3 bases, leaving 10 bases of the junction unmatched. The entire variable domain, with the rest obtained from reference TRBV11-2 and TRBJ2-3, is as follows: EAGVAQSPRYKIIEKRQSVAFWCNPISGHATLYWYQQILGQGPKLLIQFQNNGVVDDSQLPKDRFSAERLKGVDSTLKIQPAKLEDSAVYLCASSFSSTGIGTDTQYFGPGTRLTVL.

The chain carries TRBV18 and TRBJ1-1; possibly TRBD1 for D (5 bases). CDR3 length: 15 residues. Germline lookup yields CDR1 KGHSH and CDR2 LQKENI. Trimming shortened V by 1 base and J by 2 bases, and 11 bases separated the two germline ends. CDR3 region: CASSPRPGLNTEAFF. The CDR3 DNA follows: TGTGCCAGCTCACCACGGCCAGGGTTAAACACTGAAGCTTTCTTT. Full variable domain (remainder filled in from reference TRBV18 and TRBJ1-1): NAGVMQNPRHLVRRRGQEARLRCSPMKGHSHVYWYRQLPEEGLKFMVYLQKENIIDESGMPKERFSAEFPKEGPSILRIQQVVRGDSAAYFCASSPRPGLNTEAFFGQGTRLTVV.

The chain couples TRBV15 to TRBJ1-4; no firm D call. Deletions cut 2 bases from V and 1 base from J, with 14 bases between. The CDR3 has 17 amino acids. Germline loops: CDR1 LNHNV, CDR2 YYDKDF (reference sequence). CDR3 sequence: CATSRYAGKGTNEKLFF. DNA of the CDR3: TGTGCCACCAGCAGATATGCGGGGAAAGGAACTAATGAAAAACTGTTTTTT.

CDR3 sequence: CASSAGTATEAFF. The CDR3 nucleotides read TGCGCCAGCAGTGCCGGGACCGCTACTGAAGCTTTCTTT. The chain is built from TRBV10-2 and TRBJ1-1, with D possibly being TRBD1 (5 bases). CDR1 is WSHSY, CDR2 SAAADI, per germline. V shed 4 bases and J shed 5 bases, with 11 bases lying between them. This CDR3 is built from 13 residues.

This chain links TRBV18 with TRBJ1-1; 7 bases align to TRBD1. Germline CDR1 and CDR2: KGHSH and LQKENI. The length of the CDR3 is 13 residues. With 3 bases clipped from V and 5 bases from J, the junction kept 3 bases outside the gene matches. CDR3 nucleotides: TGTGCCAGCTCACCTGACAGGGTGACTGAAGCTTTCTTT. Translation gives CASSPDRVTEAFF.

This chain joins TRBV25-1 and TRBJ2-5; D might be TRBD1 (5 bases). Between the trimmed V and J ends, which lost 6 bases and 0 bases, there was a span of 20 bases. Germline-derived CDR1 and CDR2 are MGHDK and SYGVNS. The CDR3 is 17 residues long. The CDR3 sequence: CASRQPGRPGYQETQYF. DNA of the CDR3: TGTGCCAGCAGACAACCCGGCCGTCCAGGGTACCAAGAGACCCAGTACTTC.

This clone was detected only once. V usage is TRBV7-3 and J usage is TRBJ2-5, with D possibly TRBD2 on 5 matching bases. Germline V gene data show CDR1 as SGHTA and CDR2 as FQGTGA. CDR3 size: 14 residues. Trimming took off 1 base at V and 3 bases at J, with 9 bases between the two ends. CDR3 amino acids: CASSLRGPEETQYF. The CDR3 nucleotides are TGTGCCAGCAGCTTAAGAGGGCCCGAAGAGACCCAGTACTTC.

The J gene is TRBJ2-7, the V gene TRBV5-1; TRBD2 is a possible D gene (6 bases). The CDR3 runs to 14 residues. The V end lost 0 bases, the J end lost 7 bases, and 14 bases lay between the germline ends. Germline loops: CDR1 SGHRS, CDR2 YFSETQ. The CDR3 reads CASSLGQGGWEQYF. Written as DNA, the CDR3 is TGCGCCAGCAGCTTGGGGCAGGGAGGATGGGAGCAGTACTTC.

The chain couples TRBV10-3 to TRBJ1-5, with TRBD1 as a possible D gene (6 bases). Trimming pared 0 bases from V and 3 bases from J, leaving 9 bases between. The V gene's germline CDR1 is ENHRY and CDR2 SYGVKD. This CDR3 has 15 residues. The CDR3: CAISESGGFNQPQHF. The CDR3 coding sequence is TGTGCCATCAGTGAGTCTGGGGGCTTCAATCAGCCCCAGCATTTT.

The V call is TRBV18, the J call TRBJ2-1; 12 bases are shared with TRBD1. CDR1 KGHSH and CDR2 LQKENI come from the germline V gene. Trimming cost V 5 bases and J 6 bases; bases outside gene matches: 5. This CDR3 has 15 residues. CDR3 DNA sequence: TGTGCCAGCTCATCGAGGGGACAGGGGGCCAATGAGCAGTTCTTC. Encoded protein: CASSSRGQGANEQFF.

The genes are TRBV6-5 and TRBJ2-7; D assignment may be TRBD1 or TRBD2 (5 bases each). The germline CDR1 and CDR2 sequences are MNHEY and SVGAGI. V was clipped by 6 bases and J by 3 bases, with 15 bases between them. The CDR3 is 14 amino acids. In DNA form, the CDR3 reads TGTGCCAGCAGCCCAACCCTGGGGGACTACGAGCAGTACTTC. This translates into CASSPTLGDYEQYF.

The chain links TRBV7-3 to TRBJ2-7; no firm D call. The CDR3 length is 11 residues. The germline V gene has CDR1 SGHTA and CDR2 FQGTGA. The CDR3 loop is CVHRYWGEQYF. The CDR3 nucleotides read TGTGTCCACAGATACTGGGGCGAGCAGTACTTC.

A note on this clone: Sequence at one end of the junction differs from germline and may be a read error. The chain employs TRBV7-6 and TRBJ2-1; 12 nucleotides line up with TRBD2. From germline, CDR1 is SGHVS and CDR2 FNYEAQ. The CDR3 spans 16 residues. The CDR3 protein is CASSPPSGRAGNGQFF. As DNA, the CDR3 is TGTGCCAGCAGCCCTCCTAGCGGGAGGGCCGGCAATGGGCAGTTCTTC.

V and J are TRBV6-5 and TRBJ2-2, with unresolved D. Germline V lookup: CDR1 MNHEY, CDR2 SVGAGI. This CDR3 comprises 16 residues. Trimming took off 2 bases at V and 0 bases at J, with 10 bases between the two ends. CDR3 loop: CASSYQVSANTGELFF. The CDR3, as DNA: TGTGCCAGCAGTTACCAGGTATCCGCGAACACCGGGGAGCTGTTTTTT.

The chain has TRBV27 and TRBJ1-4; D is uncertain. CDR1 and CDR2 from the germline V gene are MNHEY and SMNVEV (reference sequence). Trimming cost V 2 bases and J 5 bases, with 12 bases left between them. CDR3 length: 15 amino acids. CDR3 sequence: CASSLGPFQNEKLFF. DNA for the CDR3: TGTGCCAGCAGTTTAGGACCCTTCCAGAATGAAAAACTGTTTTTT. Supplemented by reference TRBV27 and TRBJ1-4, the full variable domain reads EAQVTQNPRYLITVTGKKLTVTCSQNMNHEYMSWYRQDPGLGLRQIYYSMNVEVTDKGDVPEGYKVSRKEKRNFPLILESPSPNQTSLYFCASSLGPFQNEKLFFGSGTQLSVL.

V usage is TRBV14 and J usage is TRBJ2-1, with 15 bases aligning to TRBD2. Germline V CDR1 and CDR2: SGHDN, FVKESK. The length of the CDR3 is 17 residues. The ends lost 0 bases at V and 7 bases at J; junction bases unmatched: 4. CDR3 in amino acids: CASSQEEGLAGGNEQFF. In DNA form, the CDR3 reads TGTGCCAGCAGCCAAGAAGAGGGACTAGCGGGAGGAAATGAGCAGTTCTTC.

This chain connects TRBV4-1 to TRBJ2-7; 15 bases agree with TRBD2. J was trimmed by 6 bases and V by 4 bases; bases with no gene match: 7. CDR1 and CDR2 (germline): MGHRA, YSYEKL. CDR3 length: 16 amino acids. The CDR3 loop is CASSPWTSGRAAEQYF. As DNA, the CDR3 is TGCGCCAGCAGCCCGTGGACTAGCGGGAGGGCCGCCGAGCAGTACTTC.

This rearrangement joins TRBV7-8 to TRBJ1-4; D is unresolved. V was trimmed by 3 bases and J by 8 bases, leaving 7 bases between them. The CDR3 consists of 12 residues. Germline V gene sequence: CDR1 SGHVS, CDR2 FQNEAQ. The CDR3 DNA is TGTGCCAGCAGCTTGCCGGAGGAAAAACTGTTTTTT. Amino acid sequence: CASSLPEEKLFF.

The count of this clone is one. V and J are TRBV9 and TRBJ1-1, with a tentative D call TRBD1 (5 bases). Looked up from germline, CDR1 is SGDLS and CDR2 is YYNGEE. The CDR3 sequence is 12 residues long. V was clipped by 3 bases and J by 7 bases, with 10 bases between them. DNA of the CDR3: TGTGCCAGCAGCGCGGGGGGATTTGAAGCTTTCTTT. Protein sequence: CASSAGGFEAFF.